This is a list of T cell receptor beta chains from one sample in a study of CD4 and CD8 cells across lung adenocarcinoma regions. TCRdb re-called the PCR reads through MiXCR, storing one row per CDR3 protein. The sample carries 7,500 to 8,500 distinct CDR3 sequences, 40% to 45% recorded once. Material for sequencing was CD4+ T cells from the margin of a lung tumor. The source of these receptors is a male donor with lung adenocarcinoma. The CD4 and CD8 labels of this study may be unreliable. Each CDR3 is given with its conserved first and last residue. D genes are given only for firm matches. Part of the rows lack a size; the others show once, few, many or a class for expanded clones.

CDR3aa,CDR3nt,len,d_gene,j_gene,v_gene,abundance
CASSPTGGYGYTF,TGTGCCAGCAGCCCGACGGGGGGCTATGGCTACACCTTC,13,NA,TRBJ1-2,TRBV6-1,NA
CASSYSQSGPNTQYF,TGTGCCAGCAGTTACTCGCAAAGCGGCCCAAACACGCAGTATTTC,15,NA,TRBJ2-3,TRBV6-5,NA
CASSEGLGKQYF,TGTGCCAGCAGTGAGGGACTTGGTAAGCAGTACTTC,12,NA,TRBJ2-7,TRBV6-1,large
CATTLGGTVPNIQYF,TGTGCCACCACCCTTGGGGGGACAGTTCCAAACATTCAGTACTTC,15,NA,TRBJ2-4,TRBV7-2,many
CARGYGHSGPDTQYF,TGTGCCAGGGGTTACGGGCACAGCGGCCCAGATACGCAGTATTTT,15,NA,TRBJ2-3,TRBV6-5,NA
CASRPRTSGQLYNEQFF,TGTGCCAGCAGACCCCGGACTAGCGGTCAACTCTACAATGAGCAGTTCTTC,17,TRBD2,TRBJ2-1,TRBV6-1,NA
CASSYRTSGRPGEQYF,TGTGCCAGCAGTTACCGCACTAGCGGGAGGCCGGGGGAGCAGTACTTC,16,TRBD2,TRBJ2-7,TRBV6-6,many
CASSGTGAHGLETQYF,TGTGCCAGCAGTGGTACGGGAGCCCATGGGTTGGAGACCCAGTACTTC,16,NA,TRBJ2-5,TRBV6-1,medium-sized
CAISSVTDTQYF,TGTGCCATCAGTAGCGTCACAGATACGCAGTATTTT,12,NA,TRBJ2-3,TRBV10-3,many
CASSPSGSTDTQYF,TGTGCCAGCAGTCCAAGCGGGAGCACAGATACGCAGTATTTT,14,NA,TRBJ2-3,TRBV6-2/TRBV6-3,many
CASSEKWNRGETDTQYF,TGTGCCAGCAGTGAAAAGTGGAACAGGGGGGAGACAGATACGCAGTATTTT,17,TRBD1,TRBJ2-3,TRBV6-1,medium-sized
CASSPGGPRTGELFF,TGTGCCAGCAGCCCGGGGGGGCCGCGGACCGGGGAGCTGTTTTTT,15,TRBD2,TRBJ2-2,TRBV28,few
CASIPLPTSTYNEQFF,TGTGCCAGCATCCCCCTGCCGACTAGCACCTACAATGAGCAGTTCTTC,16,TRBD2,TRBJ2-1,TRBV27,medium-sized
CARGGRGKNTQYF,TGTGCCAGGGGCGGGAGAGGCAAAAATACTCAGTATTTT,13,TRBD2,TRBJ2-3,TRBV11-3,NA
CAISESGVNEQFF,TGTGCCATCAGTGAGTCTGGGGTCAATGAGCAGTTCTTC,13,NA,TRBJ2-1,TRBV10-3,few
CAGSGRGDTDTQYF,TGTGCCGGCAGCGGAAGGGGTGACACGGATACCCAGTATTTC,14,NA,TRBJ2-3,TRBV7-2,NA
CAISESLVQETQYF,TGTGCCATCAGTGAGTCGTTAGTCCAAGAGACCCAGTACTTC,14,NA,TRBJ2-5,TRBV10-3,NA
CASSLRGYGYTF,TGTGCCAGCAGCTTACGGGGTTATGGCTACACCTTC,12,NA,TRBJ1-2,TRBV7-2,NA
CASSEVSWGSYEQYF,TGTGCCAGCAGTGAAGTTTCGTGGGGATCCTACGAGCAGTACTTC,15,NA,TRBJ2-7,TRBV6-1,many
CASSPGQDTGEQYF,TGTGCCAGCAGTCCGGGACAGGACACCGGGGAGCAGTATTTT,14,TRBD1,TRBJ2-3,TRBV6-4,NA
CASRGQVGQPQHF,TGTGCCAGCAGGGGACAGGTGGGTCAGCCCCAGCATTTT,13,TRBD1,TRBJ1-5,TRBV6-5,medium-sized
CASTPKGRTYEQYF,TGTGCCAGCACCCCAAAGGGACGGACCTACGAGCAGTACTTC,14,NA,TRBJ2-7,TRBV6-1,NA
CASSIVGTGVREQYF,TGTGCCAGTAGTATTGTAGGTACAGGGGTGCGAGAGCAGTACTTC,15,TRBD1,TRBJ2-7,TRBV19,NA
CARKPPPGQGGSRKETQYF,TGCGCCAGGAAGCCCCCACCGGGACAGGGGGGCTCTCGGAAAGAGACCCAGTACTTC,19,TRBD1,TRBJ2-5,TRBV10-1,large
CASSFQTGSYGYTF,TGTGCCAGCAGTTTCCAAACGGGGAGCTATGGCTACACCTTC,14,NA,TRBJ1-2,TRBV6-5,NA
CASSESGPKGTDTQYF,TGTGCCAGCAGTGAGAGCGGACCCAAAGGCACAGATACGCAGTATTTT,16,NA,TRBJ2-3,TRBV6-4,many
CASSQEEGANYGYTF,TGCGCCAGCAGCCAAGAAGAGGGGGCGAACTATGGCTACACCTTC,15,TRBD1,TRBJ1-2,TRBV4-1,few
CASSFQGPYEQYF,TGTGCCAGCAGTTTTCAGGGTCCGTACGAGCAGTACTTC,13,NA,TRBJ2-7,TRBV27,medium-sized
CASSEGLVRGYNEQFF,TGTGCCAGCAGTGAAGGTTTGGTTCGAGGGTACAATGAGCAGTTCTTC,16,NA,TRBJ2-1,TRBV6-1,medium-sized
CASSLAGGPNEQYF,TGTGCCAGCAGTTTAGCGGGAGGACCCAATGAGCAGTACTTC,14,NA,TRBJ2-7,TRBV12-3/TRBV12-4,NA
CASSEARGNRGLAQETQYF,TGTGCCAGCAGTGAAGCGCGAGGTAACAGGGGCCTAGCCCAAGAGACCCAGTACTTC,19,TRBD1,TRBJ2-5,TRBV6-1,NA
CASSLRIGQGGSNEKLFF,TGTGCCAGCAGTCTGCGTATTGGGCAGGGGGGATCTAATGAAAAACTGTTTTTT,18,TRBD1,TRBJ1-4,TRBV27,NA
CATSWAGDYEQYF,TGTGCCACCAGTTGGGCGGGGGACTACGAGCAGTACTTC,13,TRBD2,TRBJ2-7,TRBV24-1,few
CASRTDRDTDIQYF,TGTGCCAGCAGGACAGACAGAGACACAGATATTCAGTATTTC,14,NA,TRBJ2-3,TRBV6-4,NA
CASSLLAGAWYEQYF,TGTGCCAGCAGTTTGTTAGCGGGAGCTTGGTACGAGCAGTACTTC,15,TRBD2,TRBJ2-7,TRBV12-3/TRBV12-4,NA
CASSLRRNRVNEQFF,TGTGCCAGCAGCTTGCGGAGAAACAGGGTCAATGAGCAGTTCTTC,15,NA,TRBJ2-1,TRBV7-6,NA
CASSQGQGRPRGYTF,TGTGCCAGCAGTCAGGGACAGGGGCGCCCTAGGGGCTACACCTTC,15,TRBD1,TRBJ1-2,TRBV6-1,NA
CASSSATRTVPEQFF,TGTGCCAGCAGTTCAGCGACTAGGACCGTCCCTGAGCAGTTCTTC,15,NA,TRBJ2-1,TRBV27,once
CASSYSSWLQETQYF,TGTGCCAGCAGTTACTCGAGTTGGCTTCAAGAGACCCAGTACTTC,15,NA,TRBJ2-5,TRBV6-5,few
CASSYSRPYSLTDTQYF,TGTGCCAGCAGTTACTCACGCCCCTATTCTCTCACAGATACGCAGTATTTT,17,NA,TRBJ2-3,TRBV6-5,medium-sized
CASRLAGEDELFF,TGCGCCAGCCGACTAGCGGGAGAAGATGAGCTGTTCTTT,13,TRBD2,TRBJ2-1,TRBV10-2,NA
CASSRDTSYEQYF,TGTGCCAGCAGCCGGGACACCAGCTACGAGCAGTACTTC,13,NA,TRBJ2-7,TRBV6-1,NA
CASSPRDQNTGELFF,TGTGCCAGCAGCCCTCGGGACCAAAACACCGGGGAGCTGTTTTTT,15,NA,TRBJ2-2,TRBV14,many
CASSGTRALNSPLHF,TGTGCCAGCAGTGGAACAAGGGCCCTAAATTCACCCCTCCACTTT,15,NA,TRBJ1-6,TRBV6-1,many
CASSLAMGLADYNEQFF,TGCGCCAGCAGCTTGGCTATGGGACTAGCGGACTACAATGAGCAGTTCTTC,17,TRBD2,TRBJ2-1,TRBV5-1,few
CSVEDRLHQETQYF,TGCAGCGTTGAAGATCGGCTACACCAAGAGACCCAGTACTTC,14,NA,TRBJ2-5,TRBV29-1,NA
CASSVRANQPQHF,TGTGCCAGCAGTGTTAGGGCAAATCAGCCCCAGCATTTT,13,NA,TRBJ1-5,TRBV6-1,medium-sized